The 29 T cell receptor beta chains given below trace back to one sample, sequenced in a study of a mutant IDH1 vaccine in newly diagnosed glioma. No cognate antigen is known for these TCRs. The time point: week 35, safety follow-up. Mutant IDH1 20-mer peptide, at 300 ug, made up each vaccine dose, with topical imiquimod. The data were produced by immunoSEQ multiplex PCR, yet TCRdb's version contains in-frame clones alone and is incomplete. The sample yields 40,000 to 55,000 clones, about 82% seen once. The sequencing used PBMCs, collected from a glioma patient whose treatment included an IDH1 peptide vaccine. These receptors were collected from a middle-aged man with glioma.

The rearrangement uses TRBV2 and TRBJ2-5, with TRBD1 matching over 7 bases. The V gene end was trimmed by 8 bases and the J gene end by 4 bases; junction bases not matched to a gene: 7. Germline values: CDR1 SNHLY, CDR2 FYNNEI. The CDR3 spans 13 residues. CDR3 DNA: TGTGCCAGCCTAAGGGGGCTACGAGAGACCCAGTACTTC. It specifies CASLRGLRETQYF.

V and J are TRBV19 and TRBJ2-1; D might be TRBD2 (6 bases). The length of the CDR3 is 14 residues. Germline assignment: CDR1 LNHDA and CDR2 SQIVND (reference sequence). Trimming took 4 bases from V and 7 from J, leaving 14 bases between them. The chain's CDR3 is CASSNGGYRNEQFF. In DNA, the CDR3 is TGTGCCAGTAGTAATGGAGGGTATAGGAATGAGCAGTTCTTC.

This sequence joins TRBV7-8 and TRBJ2-1; TRBD2 matches at 11 bases. The germline gives CDR1 SGHVS, CDR2 FQNEAQ. The CDR3 has 16 amino acids. V gave up 5 bases and J gave up 4 bases; unmatched junction bases: 7. CDR3 amino acids: CASSTWGLAAYNEQFF. The CDR3 region has the DNA TGTGCCAGCAGCACCTGGGGACTAGCGGCTTACAATGAGCAGTTCTTC.

The chain carries TRBV18 and TRBJ2-6, with D maybe TRBD2 (6 bases). This CDR3 region has 20 residues. Trimming took 5 bases from V and 2 from J, leaving 25 bases between them. CDR1 and CDR2 (germline): KGHSH, LQKENI. The CDR3 region has the DNA TGTGCCAGCTCAGCCGAGGCATGGCCGAAGGGGAGGACTGGGGCCAACGTCCTGACTTTC. It is translated as CASSAEAWPKGRTGANVLTF.

The chain has TRBV15 and TRBJ1-1, with D possibly matching TRBD1 (5 bases). The CDR3 contains 15 residues. From germline, CDR1 is LNHNV and CDR2 YYDKDF (reference sequence). Trimming removed 1 base at V and 5 bases at J, with 14 bases between. The CDR3 nucleotides read TGTGCCACCAGCAGAGCCCCTAGGGGTGGGACTGAAGCTTTCTTT. Translation gives CATSRAPRGGTEAFF.

The rearrangement links TRBV7-9 to TRBJ2-7; 7 bases agree with TRBD2. This CDR3 contains 13 residues. CDR1 is SEHNR, CDR2 FQNEAQ, per germline (reference sequence). With 5 bases clipped from V and 4 bases from J, the junction kept 5 bases outside the gene matches. Here the CDR3 reads CASSPGAGYEQYV. CDR3 sequence (DNA): TGTGCCAGCAGCCCTGGAGCGGGATACGAGCAGTACGTC.

V gene TRBV6-5 combines with J gene TRBJ2-3; D uncertain. Trimming removed 6 bases from V and 5 bases from J, with 9 bases in between. The CDR3 contains 12 residues. Germline V CDR1 and CDR2: MNHEY, SVGAGI. For the CDR3, the DNA is TGTGCCAGCAGCCGGAAGGGAGATACGCAGTATTTT. Its protein is CASSRKGDTQYF.

The DNA of the CDR3 is TGTGCCAGCAATTCCTACAATGAGCAGTTCTTC. It is translated as CASNSYNEQFF. This chain connects TRBV7-9 to TRBJ2-1; D remains unclear. CDR3 length equals 11 residues. Trimming removed 7 bases from V and 1 base from J, with 2 bases in between. In germline, CDR1 is SEHNR, CDR2 FQNEAQ (reference sequence). The whole variable domain, remainder taken from reference TRBV7-9 and TRBJ2-1, is DTGVSQNPRHKITKRGQNVTFRCDPISEHNRLYWYRQTLGQGPEFLTYFQNEAQLEKSRLLSDRFSAERPKGSFSTLEIQRTEQGDSAMYLCASNSYNEQFFGPGTRLTVL.

This chain links TRBV5-4 with TRBJ1-2; possibly TRBD1 for D (6 bases). CDR1 SGHNT and CDR2 YYREEE come from the germline V gene (reference sequence). The CDR3 loop spans 14 amino acids. Trimming took off 1 base at V and 8 bases at J, with 15 bases between the two ends. DNA for the CDR3: TGTGCCAGCAGCTTGACCGGGGGCGCCCGGGGCTACACCTTC. The encoded protein is CASSLTGGARGYTF.

The chain employs TRBV6-1 and TRBJ1-4; perhaps TRBD1 as D (5 bases). V gave up 7 bases and J gave up 3 bases, with 15 bases separating them. Looked up from germline, CDR1 is MNHNS and CDR2 is SASEGT. The CDR3 has 15 residues. The CDR3 loop reads CASNRDSAANEKLFF. The CDR3 DNA reads as TGTGCCAGCAACCGAGACAGCGCGGCTAATGAAAAACTGTTTTTT.

In nucleotides, the CDR3 is TGCGCCAGCAGCGGGGCAGATACGCAGTATTTT. Translated: CASSGADTQYF. The V and J genes are TRBV5-1 and TRBJ2-3; D is undetermined. The length of the CDR3 is 11 residues. V was cut by 4 bases and J by 4 bases, with 4 bases left in between. The germline CDR1 and CDR2 sequences are SGHRS and YFSETQ.

A few counts support this clone. The chain carries TRBV6-1 and TRBJ2-2, with 9 bases that match TRBD1. Losses at the gene ends were 6 bases for V and 8 bases for J; bases not matched to a gene: 10. Per the germline V gene, CDR1 is MNHNS and CDR2 is SASEGT. The CDR3 covers 15 residues. CDR3 region: CASSTAGTGTGELFF. In DNA form, the CDR3 reads TGTGCCAGCAGCACCGCCGGGACAGGGACTGGGGAGCTGTTTTTT.

The chain couples TRBV4-3 to TRBJ1-1, with D possibly being TRBD1 (6 bases). This CDR3 comprises 18 residues. Trimming left V 0 bases short and J 3 bases short, with 20 bases between. Germline V gene sequence: CDR1 LGHNA, CDR2 YSLEER. The CDR3 region has the DNA TGCGCCAGCAGCCAAGATCTAGGGGGACGGCGGCTCGACACTGAAGCTTTCTTT. Translation: CASSQDLGGRRLDTEAFF.

This chain uses TRBV2 with TRBJ2-6; D gene uncertain. V dropped 3 bases and J dropped 1 base, with 7 bases sitting between them. The CDR3 covers 15 residues. Looked up from germline, CDR1 is SNHLY and CDR2 is FYNNEI. CDR3 amino acids: CASSDEQSGANVLTF. The DNA for the CDR3 is TGTGCCAGCAGTGATGAGCAGTCTGGGGCCAACGTCCTGACTTTC. The full variable domain, completed using reference TRBV2 and TRBJ2-6, is EPEVTQTPSHQVTQMGQEVILRCVPISNHLYFYWYRQILGQKVEFLVSFYNNEISEKSEIFDDQFSVERPDGSNFTLKIRSTKLEDSAMYFCASSDEQSGANVLTFGAGSRLTVL.

The V and J genes are TRBV27 and TRBJ2-7; D not certain. V gave up 7 bases and J gave up 5 bases, with 12 bases separating them. CDR3 length: 12 amino acids. The germline CDR1 and CDR2 sequences are MNHEY and SMNVEV (reference sequence). CDR3 residues: CASKEYGDEQYF. CDR3 bases: TGTGCCAGCAAGGAGTACGGAGACGAGCAGTACTTC.

The chain employs TRBV6-5 and TRBJ2-7; D perhaps matches TRBD1 (6 bases). This CDR3 is built from 14 residues. V was trimmed by 2 bases and J by 1 base, leaving 9 bases between them. CDR1 MNHEY and CDR2 SVGAGI come from the germline V gene. The CDR3 region has the DNA TGTGCCAGCAGTTACGGGACACTGTCCTACGAGCAGTACGTC. Translation gives CASSYGTLSYEQYV.

This chain links TRBV25-1 with TRBJ1-5; no definite D call. The V end lost 8 bases, the J end lost 0 bases, and 11 bases lay between the germline ends. Germline CDR1 and CDR2: MGHDK and SYGVNS. The CDR3 contains 14 residues. CDR3 sequence (DNA): TGTGCCAGCGGCACAGACGGTAGCAATCAGCCCCAGCATTTT. Its translation is CASGTDGSNQPQHF. Full variable domain (missing parts from reference TRBV25-1 and TRBJ1-5): EADIYQTPRYLVIGTGKKITLECSQTMGHDKMYWYQQDPGMELHLIHYSYGVNSTEKGDLSSESTVSRIRTEHFPLTLESARPSHTSQYLCASGTDGSNQPQHFGDGTRLSIL.

This clone was observed a few times. The rearrangement joins TRBV23-1 to TRBJ2-7; 8 nucleotides align to TRBD1. TRBV23-1 is an ORF; its function is uncertain. CDR3 size: 16 residues. With 3 bases clipped from V and 5 bases from J, the junction kept 12 bases outside the gene matches. Here the CDR3 reads CASSHSSQDRENEQYF. CDR3 coding DNA: TGCGCCAGCAGTCATTCTTCCCAGGACAGGGAAAACGAGCAGTACTTC.

The CDR3 protein is CATSRGAGSTDTQYF. The CDR3 region has the DNA TGTGCCACCAGCAGAGGGGCCGGGAGCACAGATACGCAGTATTTT. The V gene is TRBV15, the J gene TRBJ2-3; no clear D gene. Germline CDR1 is LNHNV and CDR2 is YYDKDF (reference sequence). This CDR3 has 15 amino acids. V shed 1 base and J shed 0 bases, with 8 bases lying between them.

The J gene is TRBJ1-1, the V gene TRBV29-1, with TRBD1 identical over 9 bases. The CDR3 runs to 12 residues. Trimming cost V 7 bases and J 4 bases; bases outside gene matches: 4. Germline V gene data show CDR1 as SQVTM and CDR2 as ANQGSEA. The CDR3 region has the DNA TGCAGCGCGACAGGGGGTCTCACTGAAGCTTTCTTT. As protein: CSATGGLTEAFF.

The chain uses TRBV7-2 and TRBJ1-4; unclear D gene. The V end lost 2 bases, the J end lost 5 bases, and 12 bases lay between the germline ends. The germline gives CDR1 SGHTA, CDR2 FQGNSA. The CDR3 has 15 amino acids. The CDR3 DNA follows: TGTGCCAGCAGCTTAACGGGCGGCAGGAATGAAAAACTGTTTTTT. It translates to CASSLTGGRNEKLFF.

In its sample, this clone was seen a few times. The chain carries TRBV27 and TRBJ2-1; D is ambiguous. Germline lookup yields CDR1 MNHEY and CDR2 SMNVEV (reference sequence). Trimming took 5 bases from V and 7 from J, leaving 9 bases between them. The CDR3 totals 12 residues. For the CDR3, the DNA is TGTGCCAGCAGTGTAGGGAAGAATGAGCAGTTCTTC. This encodes CASSVGKNEQFF.

The chain joins TRBV18 to TRBJ1-1; 7 nucleotides agree with TRBD1. The CDR3 covers 13 residues. CDR1 and CDR2 from the germline V gene are KGHSH and LQKENI. V trimming: 3 bases; J trimming: 5 bases; junction bases outside the gene matches: 3. CDR3 amino acids: CASSPTGDTEAFF. DNA of the CDR3: TGTGCCAGCTCACCCACAGGGGATACTGAAGCTTTCTTT.

The chain joins TRBV29-1 to TRBJ1-1; possible D gene TRBD1, 6 bases. The germline CDR1 and CDR2 sequences are SQVTM and ANQGSEA. The CDR3 contains 15 residues. V was cut by 1 base and J by 1 base, with 13 bases left in between. The CDR3 DNA reads TGCAGCGTTGAAGCCGGGCGCAGGGGGAACACTGAAGCTTTCTTT. Amino acid sequence: CSVEAGRRGNTEAFF.

The CDR3 DNA follows: TGCAGCGTTGTTGGACAGGGAGGCATGAACACTGAAGCTTTCTTT. Encoded protein: CSVVGQGGMNTEAFF. The chain employs TRBV29-1 and TRBJ1-1; the match to TRBD1 covers 8 bases. Per germline, CDR1 SQVTM and CDR2 ANQGSEA. The trim removed 4 bases at V and 0 bases at J, leaving 7 bases unmatched. This CDR3 contains 15 residues.

The chain has TRBV29-1 and TRBJ1-2; D call uncertain. This CDR3 comprises 12 residues. The germline CDR1 and CDR2 sequences are SQVTM and ANQGSEA. The germline V and J ends were trimmed by 3 bases and 6 bases, with 11 bases remaining between them. This chain's CDR3 is CSVEKGMDGYTF. CDR3 nucleotide sequence: TGCAGCGTTGAGAAGGGTATGGATGGCTACACCTTC.

DNA for the CDR3: TGCGCCAGCAGCCCGACTAGGGCGGGGTTAGAGACCCAGTACTTC. Encoded protein: CASSPTRAGLETQYF. The rearrangement joins TRBV5-1 to TRBJ2-5; D possibly corresponds to TRBD2 (6 bases). This CDR3 region has 15 residues. CDR1 and CDR2 from the germline V gene are SGHRS and YFSETQ. Trimming removed 4 bases from V and 4 bases from J, with 17 bases in between.

The V gene is TRBV7-9, the J gene TRBJ2-2; 11 bases are shared with TRBD2. In germline, CDR1 is SEHNR, CDR2 FQNEAQ (reference sequence). This CDR3 comprises 16 residues. The J segment lost 3 bases and the V segment lost 2 bases, leaving 2 bases of the junction unmatched. The CDR3 protein is CASSLILAGDTGELFF. In DNA, the CDR3 is TGTGCCAGCAGCTTAATACTAGCGGGGGACACCGGGGAGCTGTTTTTT. The full variable domain, in which reference TRBV7-9 and TRBJ2-2 provide the parts outside the CDR3, is DTGVSQNPRHKITKRGQNVTFRCDPISEHNRLYWYRQTLGQGPEFLTYFQNEAQLEKSRLLSDRFSAERPKGSFSTLEIQRTEQGDSAMYLCASSLILAGDTGELFFGEGSRLTVL.

V and J are TRBV29-1 and TRBJ1-1; D perhaps matches TRBD1 (5 bases). The CDR3 runs to 15 residues. Per the germline V gene, CDR1 is SQVTM and CDR2 is ANQGSEA. V lost 6 bases to trimming and J lost 1 base, with 18 bases between them. Here the CDR3 reads CSVGGGWETNTEAFF. The CDR3 DNA reads TGCAGCGTGGGTGGGGGTTGGGAAACGAACACTGAAGCTTTCTTT. The full variable domain, completed using reference TRBV29-1 and TRBJ1-1, is SAVISQKPSRDICQRGTSLTIQCQVDSQVTMMFWYRQQPGQSLTLIATANQGSEATYESGFVIDKFPISRPNLTFSTLTVSNMSPEDSSIYLCSVGGGWETNTEAFFGQGTRLTVV.